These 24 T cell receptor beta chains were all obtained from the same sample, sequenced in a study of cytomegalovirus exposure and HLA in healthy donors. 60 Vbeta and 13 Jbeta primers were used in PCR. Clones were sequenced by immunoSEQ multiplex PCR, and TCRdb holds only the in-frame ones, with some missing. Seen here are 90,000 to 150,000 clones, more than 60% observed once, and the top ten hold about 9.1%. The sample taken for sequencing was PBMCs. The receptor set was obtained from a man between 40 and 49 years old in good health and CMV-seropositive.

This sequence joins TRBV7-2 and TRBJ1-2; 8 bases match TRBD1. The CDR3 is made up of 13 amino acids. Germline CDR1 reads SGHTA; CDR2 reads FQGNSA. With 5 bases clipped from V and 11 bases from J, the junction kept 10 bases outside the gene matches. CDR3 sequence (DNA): TGTGCCAGCAGCCCGTGGGACAGGCCACCGTACACCTTC. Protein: CASSPWDRPPYTF.

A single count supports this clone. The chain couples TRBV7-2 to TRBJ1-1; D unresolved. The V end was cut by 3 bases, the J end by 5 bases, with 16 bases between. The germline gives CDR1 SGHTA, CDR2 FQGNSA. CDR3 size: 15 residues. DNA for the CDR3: TGTGCCAGCAGCTTGTCCTCTGCTAGAGGGACTGAAGCTTTCTTT. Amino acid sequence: CASSLSSARGTEAFF.

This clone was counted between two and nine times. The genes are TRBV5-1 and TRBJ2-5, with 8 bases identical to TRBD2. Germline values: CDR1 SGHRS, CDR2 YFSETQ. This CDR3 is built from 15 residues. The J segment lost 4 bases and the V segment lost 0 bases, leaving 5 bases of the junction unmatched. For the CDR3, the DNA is TGCGCCAGCAGCTTGGTAGCGGGGATGGGAGAGACCCAGTACTTC. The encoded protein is CASSLVAGMGETQYF.

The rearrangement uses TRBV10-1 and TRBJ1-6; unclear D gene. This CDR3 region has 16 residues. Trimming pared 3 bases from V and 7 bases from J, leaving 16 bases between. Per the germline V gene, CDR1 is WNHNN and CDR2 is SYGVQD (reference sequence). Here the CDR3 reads CASSEGRGSGNSPLHF. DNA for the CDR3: TGCGCCAGCAGTGAAGGTCGAGGGTCAGGAAATTCACCCCTCCACTTT.

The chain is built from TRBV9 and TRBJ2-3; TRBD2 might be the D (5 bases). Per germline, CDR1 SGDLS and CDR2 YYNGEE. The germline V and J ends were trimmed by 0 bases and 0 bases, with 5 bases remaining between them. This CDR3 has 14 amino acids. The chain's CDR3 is CASSVGGSTDTQYF. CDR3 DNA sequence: TGTGCCAGCAGCGTAGGAGGGAGCACAGATACGCAGTATTTT.

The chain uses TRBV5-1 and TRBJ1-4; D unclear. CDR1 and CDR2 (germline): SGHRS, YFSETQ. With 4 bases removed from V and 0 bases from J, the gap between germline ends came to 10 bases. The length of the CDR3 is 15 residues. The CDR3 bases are TGCGCCAGCAGCCCGGGGAGTTCAACTAATGAAAAACTGTTTTTT. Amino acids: CASSPGSSTNEKLFF.

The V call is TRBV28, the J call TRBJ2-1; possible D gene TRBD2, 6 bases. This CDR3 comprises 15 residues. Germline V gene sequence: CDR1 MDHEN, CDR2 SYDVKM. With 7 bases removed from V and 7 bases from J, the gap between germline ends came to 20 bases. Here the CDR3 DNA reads TGTGCCAGCAATACCCCAGGCGGGGCCGGGAATGAGCAGTTCTTC. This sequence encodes CASNTPGGAGNEQFF.

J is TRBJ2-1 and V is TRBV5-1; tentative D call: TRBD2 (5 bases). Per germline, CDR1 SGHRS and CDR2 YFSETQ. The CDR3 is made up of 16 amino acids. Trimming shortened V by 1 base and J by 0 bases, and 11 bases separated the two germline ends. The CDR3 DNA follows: TGCGCCAGCAGCTTGAGTTTGCGGGCCTCCTACAATGAGCAGTTCTTC. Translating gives CASSLSLRASYNEQFF.

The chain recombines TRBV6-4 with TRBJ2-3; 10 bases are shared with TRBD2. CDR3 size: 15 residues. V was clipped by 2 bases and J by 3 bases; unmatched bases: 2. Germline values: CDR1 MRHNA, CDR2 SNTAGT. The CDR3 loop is CASSDLAGDTDTQYF. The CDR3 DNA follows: TGTGCCAGCAGTGACCTAGCGGGGGATACAGATACGCAGTATTTT.

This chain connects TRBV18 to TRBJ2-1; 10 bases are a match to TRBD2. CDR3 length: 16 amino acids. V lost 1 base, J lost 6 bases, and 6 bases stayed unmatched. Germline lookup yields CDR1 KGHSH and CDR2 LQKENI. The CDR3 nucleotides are TGTGCCAGCTCACCACGTGGTAGCGGGGGGCCCAATGAGCAGTTCTTC. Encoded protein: CASSPRGSGGPNEQFF.

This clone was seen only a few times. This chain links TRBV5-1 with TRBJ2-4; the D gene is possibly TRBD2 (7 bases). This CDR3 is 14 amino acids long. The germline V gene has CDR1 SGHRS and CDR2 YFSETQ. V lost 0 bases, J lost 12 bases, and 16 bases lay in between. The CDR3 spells CASSLVGGAGPQYF. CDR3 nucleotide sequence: TGCGCCAGCAGCTTGGTTGGGGGGGCAGGGCCTCAGTACTTC.

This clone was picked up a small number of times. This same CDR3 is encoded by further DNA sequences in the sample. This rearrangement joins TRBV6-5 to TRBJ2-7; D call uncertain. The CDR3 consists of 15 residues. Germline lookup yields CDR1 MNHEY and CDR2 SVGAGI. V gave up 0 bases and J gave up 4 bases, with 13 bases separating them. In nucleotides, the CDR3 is TGTGCCAGCAGTTACTCGGCTGGCAGTCAATACGAGCAGTACTTC. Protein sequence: CASSYSAGSQYEQYF.

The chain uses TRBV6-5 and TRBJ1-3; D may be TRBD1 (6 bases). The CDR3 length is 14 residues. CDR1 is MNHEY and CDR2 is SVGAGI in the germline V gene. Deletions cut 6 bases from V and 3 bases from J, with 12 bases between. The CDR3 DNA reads TGTGCCAGCAGCAGACAGGCCCTTGGAAACACCATATATTTT. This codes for CASSRQALGNTIYF.

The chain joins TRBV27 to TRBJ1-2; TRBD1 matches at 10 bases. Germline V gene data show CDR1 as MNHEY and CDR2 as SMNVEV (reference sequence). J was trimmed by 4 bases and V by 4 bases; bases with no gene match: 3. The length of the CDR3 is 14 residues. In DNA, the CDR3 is TGTGCCAGCAGTTCAAGACAGGGGGCCTATGGCTACACCTTC. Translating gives CASSSRQGAYGYTF.

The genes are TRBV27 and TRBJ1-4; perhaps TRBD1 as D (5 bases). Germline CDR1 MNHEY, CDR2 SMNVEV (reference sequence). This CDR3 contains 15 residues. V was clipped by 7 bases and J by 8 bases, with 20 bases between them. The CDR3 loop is CASTPLGGAHEKLFF. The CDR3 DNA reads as TGTGCCAGCACCCCATTGGGAGGGGCACACGAAAAACTGTTTTTT.

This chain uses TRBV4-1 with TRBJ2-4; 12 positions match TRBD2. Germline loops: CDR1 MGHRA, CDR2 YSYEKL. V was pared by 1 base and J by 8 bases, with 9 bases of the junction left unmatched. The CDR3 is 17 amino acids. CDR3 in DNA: TGCGCCAGCAGCCAAGGCCGGACTAGCGGGGTGGGGGACATTCAGTACTTC. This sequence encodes CASSQGRTSGVGDIQYF.

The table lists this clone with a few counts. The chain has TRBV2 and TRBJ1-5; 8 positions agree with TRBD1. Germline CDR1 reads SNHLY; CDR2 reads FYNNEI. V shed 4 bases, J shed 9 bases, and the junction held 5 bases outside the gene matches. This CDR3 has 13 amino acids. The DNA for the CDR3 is TGTGCCAGCAGTGGCGACAGGGGAGCGCCCCAGCATTTT. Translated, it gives CASSGDRGAPQHF. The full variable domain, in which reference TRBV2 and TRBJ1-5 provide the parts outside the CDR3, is EPEVTQTPSHQVTQMGQEVILRCVPISNHLYFYWYRQILGQKVEFLVSFYNNEISEKSEIFDDQFSVERPDGSNFTLKIRSTKLEDSAMYFCASSGDRGAPQHFGDGTRLSIL.

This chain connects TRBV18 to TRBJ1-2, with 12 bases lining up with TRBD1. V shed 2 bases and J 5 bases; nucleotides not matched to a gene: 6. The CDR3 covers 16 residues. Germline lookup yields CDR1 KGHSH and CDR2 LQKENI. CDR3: CASSPAGQGARYGYTF. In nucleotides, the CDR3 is TGTGCCAGCTCACCAGCGGGACAGGGGGCGAGGTATGGCTACACCTTC.

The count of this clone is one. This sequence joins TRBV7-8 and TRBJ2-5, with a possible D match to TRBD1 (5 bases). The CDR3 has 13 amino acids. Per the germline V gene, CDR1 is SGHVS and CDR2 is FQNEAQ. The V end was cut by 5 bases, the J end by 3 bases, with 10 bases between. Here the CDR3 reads CASSRSREETQYF. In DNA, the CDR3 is TGTGCCAGCAGCAGAAGCAGGGAAGAGACCCAGTACTTC. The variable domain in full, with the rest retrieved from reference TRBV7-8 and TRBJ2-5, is GAGVSQSPRYKVAKRGQDVALRCDPISGHVSLFWYQQALGQGPEFLTYFQNEAQLDKSGLPSDRFFAERPEGSVSTLKIQRTQQEDSAVYLCASSRSREETQYFGPGTRLLVL.

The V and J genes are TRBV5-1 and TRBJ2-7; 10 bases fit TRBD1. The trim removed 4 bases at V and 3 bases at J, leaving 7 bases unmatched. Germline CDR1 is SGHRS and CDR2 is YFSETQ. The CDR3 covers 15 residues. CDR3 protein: CASSVIGTGDYEQYF. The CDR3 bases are TGCGCCAGCAGCGTAATCGGGACAGGGGACTACGAGCAGTACTTC.

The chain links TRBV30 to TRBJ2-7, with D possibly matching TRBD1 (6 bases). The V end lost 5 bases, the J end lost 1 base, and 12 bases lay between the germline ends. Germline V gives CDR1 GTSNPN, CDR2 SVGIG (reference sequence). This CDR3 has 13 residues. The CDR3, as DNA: TGTGCCTGGGACGAACAGGGTTCCTACGAGCAGTACTTC. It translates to CAWDEQGSYEQYF. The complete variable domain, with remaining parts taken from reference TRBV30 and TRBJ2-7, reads SQTIHQWPATLVQPVGSPLSLECTVEGTSNPNLYWYRQAAGRGLQLLFYSVGIGQISSEVPQNLSASRPQDRQFILSSKKLLLSDSGFYLCAWDEQGSYEQYFGPGTRLTVT.

This CDR3 is CASSLGLVPGETQYF. Written as DNA, the CDR3 is TGTGCCAGCAGCTTAGGACTAGTTCCGGGAGAGACCCAGTACTTC. The rearrangement links TRBV11-2 to TRBJ2-5, with a possible D match to TRBD2 (6 bases). V was shortened by 1 base and J by 4 bases, with 13 bases between the two germline ends. This CDR3 has 15 amino acids. Germline V lookup: CDR1 SGHAT, CDR2 FQNNGV.

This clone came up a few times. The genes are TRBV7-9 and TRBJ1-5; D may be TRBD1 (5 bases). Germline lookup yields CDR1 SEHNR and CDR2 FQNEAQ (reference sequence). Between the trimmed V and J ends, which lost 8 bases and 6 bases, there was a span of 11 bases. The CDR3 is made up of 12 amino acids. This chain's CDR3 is CASGEDSQPQHF. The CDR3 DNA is TGTGCCAGCGGGGAAGACAGTCAGCCCCAGCATTTT.

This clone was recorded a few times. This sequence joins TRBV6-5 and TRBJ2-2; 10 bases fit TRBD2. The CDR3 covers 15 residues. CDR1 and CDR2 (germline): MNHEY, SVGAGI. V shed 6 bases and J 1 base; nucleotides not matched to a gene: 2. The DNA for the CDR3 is TGTGCCAGCAGCCGGACTAGCGGGAACACCGGGGAGCTGTTTTTT. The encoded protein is CASSRTSGNTGELFF.